This TCR beta chain was sequenced during a study of graft-versus-host responses after intestinal transplantation. About the research overall: Recipients were given multivisceral, liver-intestinal, or isolated intestinal transplants. Every transplant recipient was induced with anti-thymocyte globulin, then maintained on tacrolimus and steroids for approximately three years.

This CDR3 has 14 residues. Assay: immunoSEQ multiplex PCR; the TCRdb copy retains only in-frame clones and omits some. The sample yields some 130,000 clones, around 90% seen once. On this clone itself: Its target is not known.

The chain recombines TRBV21-1 with TRBJ2-7; the table's D call TRBD2 went unverified against the DNA. TRBV21-1 is termed a pseudogene. This TCR was recovered from a human donor who received an intestinal transplant. The sequencing used unstimulated CD4+ T cells sorted from spleen or lymph node cells, collected before intestinal transplant. The CDR3 region is CASSKTSGTYEQYF. CDR3 coding DNA: TGTGCCAGCAGCAAGACTAGCGGTACCTACGAGCAGTACTTC.